Listed below are T cell receptor beta chains from one sample, sequenced in a study of T cells in Graves' hyperthyroidism and ophthalmopathy. TCRdb re-analysed the multiplex PCR reads in MiXCR, keeping a single row per CDR3 protein. The sample contains around 450,000 distinct CDR3 sequences, roughly 13% of which appear only once. Sequencing input: blood. The receptors derive from a young woman with Graves' hyperthyroidism. CDR3s include the opening cysteine and the closing phenylalanine or tryptophan. A D gene is named only where the DNA matches it firmly. The size of a clone is reported for some rows only, either as once, few or many, or as a class for expanded clones.

j_gene	abundance	d_gene	v_gene	CDR3aa	CDR3nt
TRBJ2-2	many	TRBD2	TRBV27	CASKAVAGGVTGELFF	TGTGCCAGCAAGGCCGTAGCGGGAGGTGTCACCGGGGAGCTGTTTTTT
TRBJ2-4	NA	NA	TRBV4-1	CASSQVGTSMGIQYF	TGCGCCAGCAGCCAAGTTGGGACTTCCATGGGCATTCAGTACTTC
TRBJ1-4	many	NA	TRBV28	CASSPRQVNEKLFF	TGTGCCAGCAGTCCTCGACAGGTTAATGAAAAACTGTTTTTT
TRBJ1-3	NA	NA	TRBV9	CASSLLAREDTIYF	TGTGCCAGCAGCCTGTTGGCCCGGGAGGACACCATATATTTT
TRBJ1-5	many	TRBD1	TRBV28	CASSPEQGAGNQPQHF	TGTGCCAGCAGTCCCGAGCAGGGGGCCGGGAATCAGCCCCAGCATTTT
TRBJ2-3	NA	NA	TRBV18	CASSPGGSSTDTQYF	TGTGCCAGCTCCCCCGGGGGTTCTAGCACAGATACGCAGTATTTT
TRBJ2-2	many	TRBD2	TRBV24-1	CATSAPVGVAGTGELFF	TGTGCCACCAGTGCCCCCGTTGGGGTAGCGGGGACCGGGGAGCTGTTTTTT
TRBJ2-2	NA	NA	TRBV10-3	CAISEGANTGELFF	TGTGCCATCAGTGAAGGTGCCAACACCGGGGAGCTGTTTTTT
TRBJ1-2	many	NA	TRBV28	CASSPPGRGAGYTF	TGTGCCAGCAGTCCACCGGGGCGGGGAGCCGGCTACACCTTC
TRBJ2-7	many	NA	TRBV2	CASSEFGGASSYEQYF	TGTGCCAGCAGTGAATTCGGGGGCGCTTCCTCCTACGAGCAGTACTTC
TRBJ2-1	NA	TRBD1	TRBV5-1	CASSTDRGGNEQFF	TGCGCCAGCAGCACGGACAGGGGTGGCAATGAGCAGTTCTTC
TRBJ2-7	many	TRBD2	TRBV4-1	CASSQVPTSGSGPSYEQYF	TGCGCCAGCAGCCAAGTCCCGACTAGCGGGAGTGGGCCCTCCTACGAGCAGTACTTC
TRBJ2-5	few	TRBD2	TRBV12-3/TRBV12-4	CASSLSGRAHGTQYF	TGTGCCAGCAGCTTAAGCGGGAGGGCACACGGGACCCAGTACTTC
TRBJ2-3	many	TRBD1	TRBV5-1	CASSSGQATSTDTQYF	TGCGCCAGCAGCTCGGGACAGGCGACTAGCACAGATACGCAGTATTTT
TRBJ2-5	NA	TRBD1	TRBV9	CASSGAGTGGETQYF	TGTGCCAGCAGCGGTGCCGGGACAGGGGGAGAGACCCAGTACTTC
TRBJ2-7	few	TRBD2	TRBV27	CASSSAAPLTSGRLGEQYF	TGTGCCAGCTCGTCCGCCGCCCCGCTAACTAGCGGGAGATTAGGCGAGCAGTACTTC
TRBJ2-5	many	TRBD2	TRBV30	CAWSTGLAGYF	TGTGCCTGGAGTACGGGACTAGCGGGGTACTTC
TRBJ2-7	NA	NA	TRBV20-1	CSARPPEGSGSYEQYF	TGCAGTGCTAGACCCCCGGAGGGTAGCGGATCCTACGAGCAGTACTTC
TRBJ1-1	NA	NA	TRBV5-6	CASSWIRFSTEAFF	TGTGCCAGCAGCTGGATACGGTTTTCTACTGAAGCTTTCTTT
TRBJ2-3	many	NA	TRBV6-1	CASRPRPASSTDTQYF	TGTGCCAGCCGGCCTCGCCCCGCGTCTAGCACAGATACGCAGTATTTT
TRBJ2-7	NA	NA	TRBV10-2	CASRKTGDSLSYGQYF	TGCGCCAGCAGGAAAACAGGGGACTCCCTCTCCTACGGGCAGTACTTC
TRBJ2-3	many	NA	TRBV6-6	CASSYSIRGTTSADTQYF	TGTGCCAGCAGTTACTCGATTCGCGGGACAACTAGCGCAGATACGCAGTATTTT
TRBJ2-1	NA	NA	TRBV10-3	CAILAGPPYNEQFF	TGTGCCATCTTGGCGGGACCTCCTTACAATGAGCAGTTCTTC
TRBJ1-6	few	NA	TRBV19	CASSILPDGYNSPLHF	TGTGCCAGTAGTATTCTACCAGACGGGTATAACTCACCCCTCCACTTT
TRBJ1-6	many	NA	TRBV20-1	CSARDWAESSYNSPLHF	TGCAGTGCTAGAGATTGGGCAGAGAGCTCCTATAATTCACCCCTCCACTTT